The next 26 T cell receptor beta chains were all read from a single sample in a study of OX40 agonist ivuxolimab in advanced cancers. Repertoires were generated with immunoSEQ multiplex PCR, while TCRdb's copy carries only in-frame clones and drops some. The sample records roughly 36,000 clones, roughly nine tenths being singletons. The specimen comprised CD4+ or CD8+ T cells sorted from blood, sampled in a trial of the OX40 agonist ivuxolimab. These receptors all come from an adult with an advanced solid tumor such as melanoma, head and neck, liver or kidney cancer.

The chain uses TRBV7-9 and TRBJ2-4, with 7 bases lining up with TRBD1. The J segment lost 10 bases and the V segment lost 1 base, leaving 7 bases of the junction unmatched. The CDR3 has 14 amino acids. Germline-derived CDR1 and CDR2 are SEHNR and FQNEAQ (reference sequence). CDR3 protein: CASSLGGGLGIQYF. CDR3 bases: TGTGCCAGCAGCTTAGGAGGGGGCCTGGGGATTCAGTACTTC.

The CDR3 sequence is CASSLGDAGGREQFF. For the CDR3, the DNA is TGTGCCAGCAGCCTAGGTGATGCGGGAGGAAGGGAGCAGTTCTTC. The chain links TRBV11-3 to TRBJ2-1; 8 bases are shared with TRBD2. CDR1 and CDR2 (germline): SGHNT, YENEEA. The V segment lost 5 bases and the J segment 10 bases; nucleotides outside the gene matches: 13. There are 15 residues in the CDR3.

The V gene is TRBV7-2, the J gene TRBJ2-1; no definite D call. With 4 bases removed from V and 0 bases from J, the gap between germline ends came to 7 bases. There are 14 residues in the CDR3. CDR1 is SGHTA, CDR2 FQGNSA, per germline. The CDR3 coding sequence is TGTGCCAGCAGCTCCGGTGGCTCCTACAATGAGCAGTTCTTC. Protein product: CASSSGGSYNEQFF.

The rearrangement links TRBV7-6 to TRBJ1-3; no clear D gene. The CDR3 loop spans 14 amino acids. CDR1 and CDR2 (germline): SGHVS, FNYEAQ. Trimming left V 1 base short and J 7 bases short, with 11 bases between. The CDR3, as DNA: TGTGCCAGCAGCTTAGACCTATCCGCCAACACCATATATTTT. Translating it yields CASSLDLSANTIYF. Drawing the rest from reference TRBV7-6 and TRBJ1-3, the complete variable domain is GAGVSQSPRYKVTKRGQDVALRCDPISGHVSLYWYRQALGQGPEFLTYFNYEAQQDKSGLPNDRFSAERPEGSISTLTIQRTEQRDSAMYRCASSLDLSANTIYFGEGSWLTVV.

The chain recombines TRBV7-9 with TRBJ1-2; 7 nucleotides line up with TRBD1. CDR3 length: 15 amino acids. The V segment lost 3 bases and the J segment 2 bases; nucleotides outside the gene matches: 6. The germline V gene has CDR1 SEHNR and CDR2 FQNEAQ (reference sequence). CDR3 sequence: CASSLTGFINYGYTF. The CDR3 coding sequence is TGTGCCAGCAGCTTGACAGGGTTTATCAACTATGGCTACACCTTC.

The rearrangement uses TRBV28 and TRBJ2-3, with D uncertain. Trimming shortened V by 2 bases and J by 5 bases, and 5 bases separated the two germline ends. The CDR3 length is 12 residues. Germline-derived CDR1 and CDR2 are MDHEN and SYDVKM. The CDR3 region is CASSLKEDTQYF. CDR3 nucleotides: TGTGCCAGCAGTTTAAAGGAAGATACGCAGTATTTT.

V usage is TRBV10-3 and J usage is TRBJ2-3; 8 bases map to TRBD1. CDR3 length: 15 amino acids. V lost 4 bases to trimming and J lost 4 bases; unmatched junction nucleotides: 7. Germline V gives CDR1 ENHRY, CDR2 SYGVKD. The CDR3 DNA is TGTGCCATCAGTGGACAGGGGAGTTATTCAGATACGCAGTATTTT. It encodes CAISGQGSYSDTQYF.

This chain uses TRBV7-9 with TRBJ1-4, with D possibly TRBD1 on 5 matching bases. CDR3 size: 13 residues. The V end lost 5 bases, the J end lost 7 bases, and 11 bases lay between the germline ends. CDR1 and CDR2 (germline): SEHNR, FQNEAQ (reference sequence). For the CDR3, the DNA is TGTGCCAGCAGCAGGCAGGGTGTTGAAAAACTGTTTTTT. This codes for CASSRQGVEKLFF.

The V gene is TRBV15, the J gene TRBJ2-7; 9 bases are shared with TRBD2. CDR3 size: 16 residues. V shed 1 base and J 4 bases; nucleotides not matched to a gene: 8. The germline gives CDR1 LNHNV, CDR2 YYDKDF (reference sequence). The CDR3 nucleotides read TGTGCCACCAGCAGAGGGGTCGGCGGGAGGGGGTACGAGCAGTACTTC. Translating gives CATSRGVGGRGYEQYF.

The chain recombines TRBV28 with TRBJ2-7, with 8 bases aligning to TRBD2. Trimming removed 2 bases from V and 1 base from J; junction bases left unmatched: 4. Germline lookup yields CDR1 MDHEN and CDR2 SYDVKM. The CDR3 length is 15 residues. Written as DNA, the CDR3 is TGTGCCAGCAGTTTACTAGCGGGCCGATCCTACGAGCAGTACTTC. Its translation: CASSLLAGRSYEQYF.

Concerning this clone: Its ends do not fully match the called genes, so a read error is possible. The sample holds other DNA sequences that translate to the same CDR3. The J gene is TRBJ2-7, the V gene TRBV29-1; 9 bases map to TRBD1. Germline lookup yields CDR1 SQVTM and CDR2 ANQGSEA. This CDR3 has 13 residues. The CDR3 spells CSVGPGQGDEQYF. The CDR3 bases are TGCAGCGTTGGCCCGGGACAGGGTGACGAACAGTACTTC.

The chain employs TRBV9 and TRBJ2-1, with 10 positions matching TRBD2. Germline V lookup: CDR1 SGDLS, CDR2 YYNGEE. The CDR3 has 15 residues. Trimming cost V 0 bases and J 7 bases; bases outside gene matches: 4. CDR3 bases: TGTGCCAGCAGCGTAGACGGGACTAGCGAGAATGAGCAGTTCTTC. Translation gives CASSVDGTSENEQFF.

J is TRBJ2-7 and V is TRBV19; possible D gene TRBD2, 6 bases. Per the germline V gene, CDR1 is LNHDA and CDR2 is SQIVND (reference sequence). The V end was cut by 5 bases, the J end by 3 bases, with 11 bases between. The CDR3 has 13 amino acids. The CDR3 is CASSLGTYYEQYF. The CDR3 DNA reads TGTGCCAGTAGTTTAGGGACTTACTACGAGCAGTACTTC.

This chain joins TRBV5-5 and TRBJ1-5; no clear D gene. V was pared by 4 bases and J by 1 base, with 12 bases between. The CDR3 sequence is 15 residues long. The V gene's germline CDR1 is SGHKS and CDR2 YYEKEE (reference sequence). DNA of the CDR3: TGTGCCAGCAGCAGTCAGTTATCAAGCAATCAGCCCCAGCATTTT. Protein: CASSSQLSSNQPQHF.

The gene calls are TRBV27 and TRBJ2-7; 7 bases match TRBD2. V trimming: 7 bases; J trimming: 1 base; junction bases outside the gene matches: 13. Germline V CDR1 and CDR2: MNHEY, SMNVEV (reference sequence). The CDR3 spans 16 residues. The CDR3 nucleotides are TGTGCCAGCAATCCTCGGCTAGCGGACCCTTCCTACGAGCAGTACTTC. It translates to CASNPRLADPSYEQYF.

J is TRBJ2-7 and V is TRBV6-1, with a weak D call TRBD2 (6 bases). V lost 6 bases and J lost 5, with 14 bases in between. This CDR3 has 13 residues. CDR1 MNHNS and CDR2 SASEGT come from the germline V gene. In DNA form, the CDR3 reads TGTGCCAGCAGGGAGGACCGGGGGAACGAGCAGTACTTC. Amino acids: CASREDRGNEQYF.

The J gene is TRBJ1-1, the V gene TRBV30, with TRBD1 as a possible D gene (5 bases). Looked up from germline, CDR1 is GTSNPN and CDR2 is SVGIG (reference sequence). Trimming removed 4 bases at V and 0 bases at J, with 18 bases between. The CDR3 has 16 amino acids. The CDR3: CAWIVQEGALNTEAFF. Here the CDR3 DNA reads TGTGCCTGGATTGTACAGGAGGGAGCGTTGAACACTGAAGCTTTCTTT. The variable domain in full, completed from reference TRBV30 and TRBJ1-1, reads SQTIHQWPATLVQPVGSPLSLECTVEGTSNPNLYWYRQAAGRGLQLLFYSVGIGQISSEVPQNLSASRPQDRQFILSSKKLLLSDSGFYLCAWIVQEGALNTEAFFGQGTRLTVV.

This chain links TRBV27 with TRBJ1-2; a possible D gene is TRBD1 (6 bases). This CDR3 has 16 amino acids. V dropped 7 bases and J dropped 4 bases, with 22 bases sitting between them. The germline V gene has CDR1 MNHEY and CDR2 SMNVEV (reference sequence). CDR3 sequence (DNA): TGTGCCAGCACCCCAAAGGTCGGACAGTTATTCTATGGCTACACCTTC. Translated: CASTPKVGQLFYGYTF.

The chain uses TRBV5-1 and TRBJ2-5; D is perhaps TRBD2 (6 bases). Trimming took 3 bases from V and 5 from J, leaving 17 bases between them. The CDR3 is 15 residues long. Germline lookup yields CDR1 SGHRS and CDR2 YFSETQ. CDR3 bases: TGCGCCAGCAGCTGGACTACGGCCGGAGAGGAGACCCAGTACTTC. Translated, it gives CASSWTTAGEETQYF.

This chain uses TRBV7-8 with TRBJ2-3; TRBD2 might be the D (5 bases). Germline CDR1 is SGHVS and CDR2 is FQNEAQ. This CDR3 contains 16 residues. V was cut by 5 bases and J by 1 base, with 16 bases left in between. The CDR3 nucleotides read TGTGCCAGCAGCAACGCGCGGGTATTCGGCACAGATACGCAGTATTTT. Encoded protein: CASSNARVFGTDTQYF.

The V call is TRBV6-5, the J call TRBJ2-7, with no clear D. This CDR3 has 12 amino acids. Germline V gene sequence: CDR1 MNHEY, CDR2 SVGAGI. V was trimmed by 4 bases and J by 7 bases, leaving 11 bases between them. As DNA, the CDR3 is TGTGCCAGCAGTTCCGGCATCCAGGAGCAGTACTTC. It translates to CASSSGIQEQYF.

Here the CDR3 DNA reads TGTGCCAGCAGCTTAGGGCAGGGTTATCAGCCCCAGCATTTT. This sequence encodes CASSLGQGYQPQHF. V usage is TRBV7-9 and J usage is TRBJ1-5; maybe TRBD1 (5 bases). V was pared by 1 base and J by 5 bases, with 9 bases between. Germline assignment: CDR1 SEHNR and CDR2 FQNEAQ (reference sequence). The CDR3 has 14 residues. Combining the CDR3 with reference TRBV7-9 and TRBJ1-5 gives the whole variable domain DTGVSQNPRHKITKRGQNVTFRCDPISEHNRLYWYRQTLGQGPEFLTYFQNEAQLEKSRLLSDRFSAERPKGSFSTLEIQRTEQGDSAMYLCASSLGQGYQPQHFGDGTRLSIL.

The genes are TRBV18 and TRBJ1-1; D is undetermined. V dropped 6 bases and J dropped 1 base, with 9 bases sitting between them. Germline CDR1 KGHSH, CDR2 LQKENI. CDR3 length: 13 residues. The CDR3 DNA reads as TGTGCCAGCTCGCTATCAGGGAACACTGAAGCTTTCTTT. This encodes CASSLSGNTEAFF.

CDR3 region: CASSGPTRNTEAFF. The DNA of the CDR3 is TGTGCCAGCAGTGGACCGACAAGGAACACTGAAGCTTTCTTT. This chain links TRBV6-5 with TRBJ1-1; D is unclear. The CDR3 is 14 residues long. Per the germline V gene, CDR1 is MNHEY and CDR2 is SVGAGI. Between the trimmed V and J ends, which lost 5 bases and 1 base, there was a span of 11 bases.

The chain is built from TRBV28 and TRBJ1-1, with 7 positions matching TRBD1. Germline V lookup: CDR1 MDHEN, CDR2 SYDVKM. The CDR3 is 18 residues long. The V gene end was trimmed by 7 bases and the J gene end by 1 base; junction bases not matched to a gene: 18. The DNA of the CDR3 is TGTGCCAGCACCCTCCCGGGAGGGAGGGGGCATTGGAACACTGAAGCTTTCTTT. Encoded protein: CASTLPGGRGHWNTEAFF.

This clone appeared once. This CDR3 is CASSLTRAGGNTGELFF. CDR3 in DNA: TGTGCCAGCAGCTTAACGAGGGCAGGGGGAAACACCGGGGAGCTGTTTTTT. The gene calls are TRBV7-3 and TRBJ2-2, with 7 bases fitting TRBD1. The trim removed 0 bases at V and 2 bases at J, leaving 6 bases unmatched. The CDR3 spans 17 residues. Per the germline V gene, CDR1 is SGHTA and CDR2 is FQGTGA. Full variable domain (outside the CDR3, taken from reference TRBV7-3 and TRBJ2-2): GAGVSQTPSNKVTEKGKYVELRCDPISGHTALYWYRQSLGQGPEFLIYFQGTGAADDSGLPNDRFFAVRPEGSVSTLKIQRTERGDSAVYLCASSLTRAGGNTGELFFGEGSRLTVL.